This TCR beta chain originates from a study of blood T cell repertoires in COVID-19. About the research overall: Acute-phase and convalescent COVID-19 samples originated in the United States, Italy and Spain.

All recovered Cohort 3 donors got two negative PCRs, got clearance, or saw symptom resolution. Repertoires were generated with immunoSEQ multiplex PCR, while TCRdb's copy carries only in-frame clones and drops some. The sample has some 250,000 clones, 70% to 85% seen once; the top ten hold 15%. The sequence came from a man aged 40-55 years who had recovered from COVID-19. Material for sequencing was PBMCs or T cells enriched from blood (not recorded which).

CDR3: CASISRTGGEAFF. The CDR3 DNA sequence: TGTGCCAGCATTAGTCGGACAGGCGGCGAAGCTTTCTTT. V usage is TRBV12-3 or TRBV12-4 and J usage is TRBJ1-1, with 7 positions matching TRBD1. This CDR3 is 13 amino acids long. V was pared by 7 bases and J by 8 bases, with 10 bases of the junction left unmatched.